Below, one T cell receptor (beta chain) is given with its context. The data belong to a study of blood T cell repertoires in COVID-19. Authors' data handling: Using reference gene primer amplification, nucleated cell counts were estimated. Some clones are missing from TCRdb's copy, which holds only in-frame ones; the method was immunoSEQ multiplex PCR. V, J and clone size were drawn from that table, and D and trimming were deduced from the DNA. The data hold approximately 40,000 clones, with roughly 90% observed a single time. Trimming cost V 1 base and J 3 bases, with 10 bases left between them. This CDR3 is built from 14 residues. The germline V gene has CDR1 SNHLY and CDR2 FYNNEI.

This chain joins TRBV2 and TRBJ2-7; perhaps TRBD2 as D (5 bases). This sequence originates from a human donor in a cohort sampled during active COVID-19. The specimen was peripheral blood. The CDR3 DNA is TGTGCCAGCAGTGAAGGAGGGAGAGGCTACGAGCAGTACTTC. Amino acid sequence: CASSEGGRGYEQYF.